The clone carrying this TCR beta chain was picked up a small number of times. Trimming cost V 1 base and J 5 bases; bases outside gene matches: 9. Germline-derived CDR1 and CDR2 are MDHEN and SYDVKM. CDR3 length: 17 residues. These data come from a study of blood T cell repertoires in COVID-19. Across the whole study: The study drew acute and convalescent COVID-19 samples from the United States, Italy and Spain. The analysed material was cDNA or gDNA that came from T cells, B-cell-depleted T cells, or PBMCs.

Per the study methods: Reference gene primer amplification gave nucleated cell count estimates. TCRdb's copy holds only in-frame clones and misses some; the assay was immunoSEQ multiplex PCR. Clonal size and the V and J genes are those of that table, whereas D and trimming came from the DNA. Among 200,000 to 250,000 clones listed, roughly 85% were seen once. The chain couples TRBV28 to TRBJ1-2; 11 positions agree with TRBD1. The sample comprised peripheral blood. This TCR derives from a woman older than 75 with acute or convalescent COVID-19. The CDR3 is CASSLYAPGQGVYGYTF. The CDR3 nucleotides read TGTGCCAGCAGTTTATACGCACCGGGACAGGGGGTGTATGGCTACACCTTC.